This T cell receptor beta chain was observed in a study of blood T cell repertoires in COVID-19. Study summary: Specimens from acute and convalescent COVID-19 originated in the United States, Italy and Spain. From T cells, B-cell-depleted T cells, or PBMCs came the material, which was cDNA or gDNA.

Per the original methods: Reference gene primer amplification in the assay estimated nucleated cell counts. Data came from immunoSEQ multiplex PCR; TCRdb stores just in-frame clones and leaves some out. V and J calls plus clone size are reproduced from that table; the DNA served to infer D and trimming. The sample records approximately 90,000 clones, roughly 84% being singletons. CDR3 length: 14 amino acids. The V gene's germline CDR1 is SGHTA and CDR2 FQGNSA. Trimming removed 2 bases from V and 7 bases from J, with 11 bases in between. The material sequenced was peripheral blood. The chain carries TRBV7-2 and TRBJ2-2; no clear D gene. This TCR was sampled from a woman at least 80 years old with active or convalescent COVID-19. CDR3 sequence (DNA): TGTGCCAGCAGCTTATCTATGGTGATCGGGGAGCTGTTTTTT. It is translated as CASSLSMVIGELFF. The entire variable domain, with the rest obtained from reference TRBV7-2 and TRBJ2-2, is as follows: GAGVSQSPSNKVTEKGKDVELRCDPISGHTALYWYRQSLGQGLEFLIYFQGNSAPDKSGLPSDRFSAERTGGSVSTLTIQRTQQEDSAVYLCASSLSMVIGELFFGEGSRLTVL.